The present T cell receptor (beta chain) was sequenced within a study of regulatory T cells in long-lasting Graves disease. CDR3 length: 12 amino acids. Germline CDR1 and CDR2: SQVTM and ANQGSEA. J gave up 7 bases and V 7 bases, and 6 bases lay outside the gene matches. Construction of the TCR beta libraries employed iRepertoire HTBI primers in conjunction with Arm-PCR of CDR3 regions. One entry per CDR3 protein results from TCRdb running MiXCR on the multiplex PCR reads. The table records about 560,000 distinct CDR3 sequences, about 16% of them present only once. Time point denoted: newly diagnosed GD, antithyroid drugs for less than 3 months. The TCR library was made from RNA extracted from PBMCs. With respect to this clonotype: Antigen unknown.

Study-wide findings and caveats: The persistent group shared 2,500 to 3,000 public clonotypes, more than the roughly 990 shared by new patients.

This sample was also put to use in a study of T cells in Graves' hyperthyroidism and ophthalmopathy.

Sequencing used peripheral blood mononuclear cells (PBMCs), obtained at new diagnosis, from a patient treated with antithyroid drugs. This TCR derives from a man between 18 and 35 years old with Graves disease. The chain couples TRBV29-1 to TRBJ1-5; 8 bases line up with TRBD1. The CDR3 nucleotides are TGCAGCGCCAGGGGGCCGGGACAGCCCCAGCATTTT. It codes for CSARGPGQPQHF.